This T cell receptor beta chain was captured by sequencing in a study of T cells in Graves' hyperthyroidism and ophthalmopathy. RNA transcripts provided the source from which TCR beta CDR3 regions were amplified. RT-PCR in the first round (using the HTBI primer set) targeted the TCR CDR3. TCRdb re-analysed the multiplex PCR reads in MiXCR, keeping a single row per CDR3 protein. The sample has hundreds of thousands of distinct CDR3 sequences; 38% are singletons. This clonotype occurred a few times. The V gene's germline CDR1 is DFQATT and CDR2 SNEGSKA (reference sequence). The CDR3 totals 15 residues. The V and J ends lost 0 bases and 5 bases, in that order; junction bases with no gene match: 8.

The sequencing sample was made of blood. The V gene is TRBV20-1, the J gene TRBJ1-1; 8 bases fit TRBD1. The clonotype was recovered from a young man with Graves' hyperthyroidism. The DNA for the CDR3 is TGCAGTGCTAGAGAGGCAGGGGGCCCGGTTACTGAAGCTTTCTTT. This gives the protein CSAREAGGPVTEAFF.